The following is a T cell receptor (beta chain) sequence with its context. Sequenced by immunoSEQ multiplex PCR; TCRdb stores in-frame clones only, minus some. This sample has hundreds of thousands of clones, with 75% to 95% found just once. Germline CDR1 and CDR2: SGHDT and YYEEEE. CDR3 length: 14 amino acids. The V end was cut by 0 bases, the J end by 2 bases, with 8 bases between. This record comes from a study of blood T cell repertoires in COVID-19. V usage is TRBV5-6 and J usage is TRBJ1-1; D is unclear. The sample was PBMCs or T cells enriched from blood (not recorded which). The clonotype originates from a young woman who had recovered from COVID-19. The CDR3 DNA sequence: TGTGCCAGCAGCTTGGTGAGGCAAAACACTGAAGCTTTCTTT. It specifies CASSLVRQNTEAFF. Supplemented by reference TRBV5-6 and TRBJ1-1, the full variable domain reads DAGVTQSPTHLIKTRGQQVTLRCSPKSGHDTVSWYQQALGQGPQFIFQYYEEEERQRGNFPDRFSGHQFPNYSSELNVNALLLGDSALYLCASSLVRQNTEAFFGQGTRLTVV.